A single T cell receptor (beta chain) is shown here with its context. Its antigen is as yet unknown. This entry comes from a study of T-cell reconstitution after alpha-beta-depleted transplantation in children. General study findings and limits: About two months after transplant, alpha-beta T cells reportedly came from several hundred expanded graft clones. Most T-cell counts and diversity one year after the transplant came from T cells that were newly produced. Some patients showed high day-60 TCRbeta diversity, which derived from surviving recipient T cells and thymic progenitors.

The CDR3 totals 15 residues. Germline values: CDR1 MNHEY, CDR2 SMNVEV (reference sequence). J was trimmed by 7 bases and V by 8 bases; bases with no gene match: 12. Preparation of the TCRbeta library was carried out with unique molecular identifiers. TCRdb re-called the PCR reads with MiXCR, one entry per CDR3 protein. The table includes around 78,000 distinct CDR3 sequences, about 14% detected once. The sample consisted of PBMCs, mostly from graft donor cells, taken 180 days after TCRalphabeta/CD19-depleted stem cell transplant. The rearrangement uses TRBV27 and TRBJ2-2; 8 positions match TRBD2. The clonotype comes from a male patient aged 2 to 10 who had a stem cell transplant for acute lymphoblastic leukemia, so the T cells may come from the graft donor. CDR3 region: CASQSGSTHGGELFF. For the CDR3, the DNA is TGTGCCAGCCAGAGCGGGAGCACACATGGCGGGGAGCTGTTTTTT.